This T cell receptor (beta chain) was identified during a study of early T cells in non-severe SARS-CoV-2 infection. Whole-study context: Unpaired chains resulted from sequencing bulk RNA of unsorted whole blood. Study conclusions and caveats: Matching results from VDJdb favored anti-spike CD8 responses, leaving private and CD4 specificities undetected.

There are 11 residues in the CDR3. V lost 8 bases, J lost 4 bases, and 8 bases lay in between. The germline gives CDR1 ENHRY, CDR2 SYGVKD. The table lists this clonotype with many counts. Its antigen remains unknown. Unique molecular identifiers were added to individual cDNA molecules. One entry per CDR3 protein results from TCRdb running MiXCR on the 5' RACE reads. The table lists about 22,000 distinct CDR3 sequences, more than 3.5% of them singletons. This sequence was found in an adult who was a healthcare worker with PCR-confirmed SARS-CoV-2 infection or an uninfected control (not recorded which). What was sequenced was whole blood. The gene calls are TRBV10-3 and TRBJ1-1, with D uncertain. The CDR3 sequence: CAIRQSTEAFF. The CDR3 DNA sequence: TGTGCCATCCGCCAATCCACTGAAGCTTTCTTT.